The rows below give T cell receptor beta chains drawn from one sample of a study of CD8 T cells in Susac syndrome. TCRdb fed the immunoSEQ multiplex PCR reads into MiXCR, producing one record per CDR3 protein. This table holds approximately 150,000 distinct CDR3 sequences, 93% found once. Source material: CD4+ T cells from PBMCs. Receptor source: a human donor in good health. The CDR3 runs from the conserved cysteine through the conserved F or W. The order of the fields is J gene, clone size, V gene, D gene, CDR3 protein, CDR3 DNA. A D gene is named only where the DNA matches it firmly. Where a row states a size, it is once, few, many or the class of an expanded clone; other rows omit it.

TRBJ1-1,-,TRBV20-1,TRBD1,CSASEGTGPLNTEAFF,TGCAGTGCTAGCGAAGGGACAGGACCTCTGAACACTGAAGCTTTCTTT
TRBJ2-3,-,TRBV12-3/TRBV12-4,-,CASSLFGGVDTQYF,TGTGCCAGCAGTTTATTCGGGGGAGTAGATACGCAGTATTTT
TRBJ2-3,-,TRBV24-1,-,CATSAPDLTDTQYF,TGTGCCACCAGTGCCCCGGACCTCACAGATACGCAGTATTTT
TRBJ1-5,-,TRBV6-6,TRBD1,CASSGQGANQPQHF,TGTGCCAGCAGCGGACAGGGTGCAAATCAGCCCCAGCATTTT
TRBJ2-7,few,TRBV19,-,CASSRTGSSYEQYF,TGTGCCAGCAGTCGGACGGGGAGCTCCTACGAGCAGTACTTC
TRBJ1-1,-,TRBV10-3,TRBD1,CAISAGQGSEAFF,TGTGCCATCAGTGCGGGACAGGGCTCTGAAGCTTTCTTT
TRBJ1-3,-,TRBV2,-,CASTALRGNTIYF,TGTGCCAGCACCGCCTTACGAGGAAACACCATATATTTT
TRBJ2-7,-,TRBV9,-,CASSVATGRTYEQYF,TGTGCCAGCAGCGTAGCCACAGGGAGAACCTACGAGCAGTACTTC
TRBJ2-3,-,TRBV6-1,-,CASSSGQGLSDTQYF,TGTGCCAGCAGTAGCGGGCAGGGATTATCAGATACGCAGTATTTT
TRBJ1-1,-,TRBV5-1,TRBD1,CASSGQENTEAFF,TGCGCCAGCAGTGGACAGGAGAACACTGAAGCTTTCTTT
TRBJ2-7,-,TRBV3-1,-,CASSQNSGPPYEQYF,TGTGCCAGCAGCCAAAACTCCGGGCCCCCCTACGAGCAGTACTTC
TRBJ1-3,once,TRBV2,-,CASSDIGGVGNTIYF,TGTGCCAGCAGTGACATCGGGGGTGTAGGAAACACCATATATTTT
TRBJ2-7,-,TRBV20-1,TRBD1,CSARGQAATYEQYF,TGCAGTGCCCGAGGACAGGCCGCCACCTACGAGCAGTACTTC
TRBJ2-3,-,TRBV29-1,TRBD1,CSVKKTGTTDTQYF,TGCAGCGTCAAGAAGACAGGGACCACAGATACGCAGTATTTT
TRBJ2-3,-,TRBV29-1,-,CSVEPSTDTQYF,TGCAGCGTTGAACCGAGCACAGATACGCAGTATTTT
TRBJ2-7,-,TRBV2,TRBD1,CASSDQTGFGDKQYF,TGTGCCAGCAGTGACCAGACAGGGTTCGGAGATAAGCAGTACTTC
TRBJ1-1,-,TRBV14,-,CASSKGGIGSEAFF,TGTGCCAGCAGCAAGGGGGGGATCGGCTCTGAAGCTTTCTTT
TRBJ1-1,-,TRBV19,-,CASSIEGGPETNTEAFF,TGTGCCAGTAGTATAGAGGGAGGGCCCGAGACGAACACTGAAGCTTTCTTT
TRBJ2-5,-,TRBV5-1,-,CASRRQSQETQYF,TGCGCCAGCAGGCGACAGAGCCAAGAGACCCAGTACTTC
TRBJ1-1,few,TRBV7-2,TRBD1,CASSGISWQGAGTEAFF,TGTGCCAGCAGCGGTATTAGCTGGCAGGGGGCCGGGACTGAAGCTTTCTTT
TRBJ2-7,-,TRBV5-1,-,CASSFGGSSYEQYF,TGCGCCAGCAGCTTTGGAGGAAGCTCCTACGAGCAGTACTTC
TRBJ1-2,-,TRBV7-9,TRBD1,CASSSGQGVDYGYTF,TGTGCCAGCAGCTCTGGACAGGGTGTCGACTATGGCTACACCTTC
TRBJ2-1,-,TRBV19,TRBD2,CASSMGGGAPEQFF,TGTGCCAGTAGTATGGGCGGGGGGGCCCCGGAGCAGTTCTTC
TRBJ2-7,-,TRBV29-1,TRBD1,CSVRDRGLRSSYEQYF,TGCAGCGTCCGGGACAGGGGGCTTCGAAGCTCCTACGAGCAGTACTTC
TRBJ2-7,-,TRBV6-5,-,CASREPGRREQYF,TGTGCCAGCAGAGAACCGGGACGTAGGGAGCAGTACTTC
TRBJ2-2,-,TRBV20-1,TRBD2,CSARDAGRAGELFF,TGCAGTGCTAGAGATGCAGGGAGGGCCGGGGAGCTGTTTTTT
TRBJ2-3,-,TRBV7-2,TRBD2,CASRRGGSADTQYF,TGTGCCAGCAGGCGGGGGGGATCAGCAGATACGCAGTATTTT